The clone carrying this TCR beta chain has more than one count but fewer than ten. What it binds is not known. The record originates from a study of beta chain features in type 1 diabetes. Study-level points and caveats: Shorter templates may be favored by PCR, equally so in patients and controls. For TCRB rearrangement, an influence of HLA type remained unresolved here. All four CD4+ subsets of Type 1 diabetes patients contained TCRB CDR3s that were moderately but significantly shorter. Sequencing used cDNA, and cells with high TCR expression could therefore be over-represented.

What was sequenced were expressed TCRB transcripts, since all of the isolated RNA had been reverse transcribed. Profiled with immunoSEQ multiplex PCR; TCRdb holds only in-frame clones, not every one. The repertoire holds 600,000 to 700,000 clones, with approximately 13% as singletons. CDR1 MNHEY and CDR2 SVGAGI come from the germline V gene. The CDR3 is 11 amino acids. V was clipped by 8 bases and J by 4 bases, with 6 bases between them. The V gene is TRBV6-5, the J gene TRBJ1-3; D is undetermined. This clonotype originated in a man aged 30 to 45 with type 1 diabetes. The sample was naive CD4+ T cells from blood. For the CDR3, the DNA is TGTGCCAGCCGGTGGGGAAACACCATATATTTT. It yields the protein CASRWGNTIYF.